These 19 T cell receptor beta chains share one sample of origin, sequenced in a study of OX40 agonist ivuxolimab in advanced cancers. The table came from immunoSEQ multiplex PCR; TCRdb's copy has only in-frame clones and leaves some out. The sample yields roughly 46,000 clones, roughly 85% seen once. The material sequenced was CD4+ or CD8+ T cells sorted from blood, taken in a trial of the OX40 agonist ivuxolimab. All receptors derive from an adult with an advanced solid tumor such as melanoma, head and neck, liver or kidney cancer.

The rearrangement uses TRBV7-6 and TRBJ2-5; D unresolved. CDR1 and CDR2 from the germline V gene are SGHVS and FNYEAQ. This CDR3 has 16 residues. The V end lost 0 bases, the J end lost 1 base, and 12 bases lay between the germline ends. The CDR3, as DNA: TGTGCCAGCAGCTTAGCGCCCGCGAGAACCCAAGAGACCCAGTACTTC. Its protein is CASSLAPARTQETQYF.

J is TRBJ2-3 and V is TRBV4-1; TRBD1 matches 8 bases. The CDR3 is 16 amino acids. V shed 2 bases and J 4 bases; nucleotides not matched to a gene: 8. The V gene's germline CDR1 is MGHRA and CDR2 YSYEKL. This CDR3 reads CASSQSAAGGADTQYF. The DNA for the CDR3 is TGCGCCAGCAGCCAATCCGCAGCAGGGGGCGCAGATACGCAGTATTTT.

The rearrangement uses TRBV6-4 and TRBJ2-1; a weak D match, TRBD2 (5 bases). Trimming removed 3 bases from V and 8 bases from J, with 11 bases in between. The CDR3 loop spans 13 amino acids. Germline CDR1 and CDR2: MRHNA and SNTAGT. CDR3 nucleotide sequence: TGTGCCAGCAGTGAAAGGGAGAGCGATGAGCAGTTCTTC. Protein sequence: CASSERESDEQFF.

This clone was seen only once. This chain joins TRBV4-2 and TRBJ2-5, with 8 bases that match TRBD2. V shed 0 bases and J 2 bases; nucleotides not matched to a gene: 5. Germline V gene data show CDR1 as LGHNA and CDR2 as YNFKEQ. This CDR3 spans 16 amino acids. The CDR3 bases are TGTGCCAGCAGCCAAGAACGGGGGGGGATTCAAGAGACCCAGTACTTC. Its translation: CASSQERGGIQETQYF.

The chain links TRBV6-1 to TRBJ1-1, with D unclear. V gave up 1 base and J gave up 2 bases, with 14 bases separating them. This CDR3 contains 16 residues. The germline V gene has CDR1 MNHNS and CDR2 SASEGT. The DNA for the CDR3 is TGTGCCAGCAGTGAAGGATACATACTTTATAACACTGAAGCTTTCTTT. Amino acids: CASSEGYILYNTEAFF.

Here the CDR3 DNA reads TGTGCCAGCAGTCCGGGGATCGGCTTTAATGAGCAGTTCTTC. Its translation is CASSPGIGFNEQFF. The chain carries TRBV6-4 and TRBJ2-1, with a tentative D call TRBD2 (5 bases). In germline, CDR1 is MRHNA, CDR2 SNTAGT. The CDR3 has 14 amino acids. V was pared by 5 bases and J by 7 bases, with 15 bases between.

The rearrangement uses TRBV19 and TRBJ2-7, with D unclear. V dropped 5 bases and J dropped 2 bases, with 10 bases sitting between them. This CDR3 has 13 amino acids. Germline-derived CDR1 and CDR2 are LNHDA and SQIVND (reference sequence). The CDR3 nucleotides read TGTGCCAGTAGTTCGACGGATACCTACGAGCAGTACTTC. It codes for CASSSTDTYEQYF.

The gene calls are TRBV5-1 and TRBJ2-5; maybe TRBD1 (7 bases). Gene TRBJ2-7 matches the end of the DNA better, so the J call may be wrong. The germline V gene encodes CDR1 SGHRS and CDR2 YFSETQ. This CDR3 is built from 15 residues. As DNA, the CDR3 is TGCGCCAGCAGCTTGGTAGGAGGGGGCACCTACGAGCAGTACTTC. This sequence encodes CASSLVGGGTYEQYF.

The rearrangement joins TRBV27 to TRBJ2-7, with D possibly being TRBD1 (6 bases). This CDR3 comprises 16 residues. The ends were cut back, 5 bases at V and 0 bases at J, with 17 bases in the middle. Germline V gene data show CDR1 as MNHEY and CDR2 as SMNVEV (reference sequence). This chain's CDR3 is CASSPSLTGSSYEQYF. The CDR3 coding sequence is TGTGCCAGCAGTCCAAGCCTAACAGGGAGCTCCTACGAGCAGTACTTC.

This chain connects TRBV7-2 to TRBJ2-1; D is undetermined. Germline V gene data show CDR1 as SGHTA and CDR2 as FQGNSA. The CDR3 consists of 15 residues. Deletions cut 3 bases from V and 6 bases from J, with 15 bases between. The CDR3, as DNA: TGTGCCAGCAGCTTGGTATTCCTAGATTTCAATGAGCAGTTCTTC. Its protein is CASSLVFLDFNEQFF. Using reference TRBV7-2 and TRBJ2-1 for the parts outside the CDR3, the full variable domain is GAGVSQSPSNKVTEKGKDVELRCDPISGHTALYWYRQSLGQGLEFLIYFQGNSAPDKSGLPSDRFSAERTGGSVSTLTIQRTQQEDSAVYLCASSLVFLDFNEQFFGPGTRLTVL.

About this clone itself: The junction and the germline gene differ at one end; a read error may be behind it. The rearrangement joins TRBV7-7 to TRBJ1-3; D perhaps matches TRBD1 (5 bases). This CDR3 comprises 13 residues. CDR1 and CDR2 from the germline V gene are SSHAT and FNYEAQ (reference sequence). CDR3 sequence (DNA): TGTGCTAGCAGCCGGGACGGTGGAAACACCATATATTTT. Its translation: CASSRDGGNTIYF.

This clone appeared once. The genes are TRBV12-5 and TRBJ1-2, with D tentatively TRBD1 (5 bases). V lost 6 bases and J 6 bases, leaving 11 bases between the germline ends. The CDR3 is 12 amino acids. Germline CDR1 reads LGHNT; CDR2 reads FRNRAP. Written as DNA, the CDR3 is TGTGCTAGTGGAGATTGGGGGGATGGCTACACCTTC. Residues: CASGDWGDGYTF.

This clone was found once. The rearrangement joins TRBV7-9 to TRBJ1-4; tentative D call: TRBD1 (5 bases). There are 14 residues in the CDR3. The V end was cut by 3 bases, the J end by 2 bases, with 7 bases between. Germline V gene lookup returns CDR1 SEHNR and CDR2 FQNEAQ (reference sequence). The CDR3 region is CASSFWGTNEKLFF. The CDR3 coding sequence is TGTGCCAGCAGCTTTTGGGGCACTAATGAAAAACTGTTTTTT.

This clone has a handful of counts. The chain employs TRBV27 and TRBJ1-6; D ambiguous. The CDR3 length is 13 residues. The V gene's germline CDR1 is MNHEY and CDR2 SMNVEV (reference sequence). The ends were cut back, 2 bases at V and 8 bases at J, with 7 bases in the middle. The DNA for the CDR3 is TGTGCCAGCAGTTTAATTCCGGATTCACCCCTCCACTTT. Amino acid sequence: CASSLIPDSPLHF.

The CDR3 DNA sequence: TGTGCCAGCAGCCCCCACGATGGCAGCTCTGGAAACACCATATATTTT. Protein sequence: CASSPHDGSSGNTIYF. The chain links TRBV7-3 to TRBJ1-3; D gene ambiguous. Germline V lookup: CDR1 SGHTA, CDR2 FQGTGA. This CDR3 spans 16 amino acids. Trimming took 5 bases from V and 0 from J, leaving 14 bases between them.

The chain combines TRBV6-1 with TRBJ2-2; 8 bases are shared with TRBD2. The J segment lost 6 bases and the V segment lost 2 bases, leaving 2 bases of the junction unmatched. This CDR3 spans 14 amino acids. CDR1 is MNHNS, CDR2 SASEGT, per germline. CDR3 sequence (DNA): TGTGCCAGCAGTGAAAGGGGACTAGCCGGGGAGCTGTTTTTT. This gives the protein CASSERGLAGELFF.

The chain joins TRBV7-9 to TRBJ2-3, with D perhaps matching TRBD1 (5 bases). The germline V gene encodes CDR1 SEHNR and CDR2 FQNEAQ (reference sequence). The CDR3 length is 13 residues. The V end lost 3 bases, the J end lost 4 bases, and 8 bases lay between the germline ends. This CDR3 is CASSFSRADTQYF. The CDR3 nucleotides read TGTGCCAGCAGCTTTTCCAGGGCAGATACGCAGTATTTT.

In DNA, the CDR3 is TGCAGCGTCATCGGTCGCCATAATGAAAAACTGTTTTTT. Translating gives CSVIGRHNEKLFF. This chain uses TRBV29-1 with TRBJ1-4; no clear D gene. Trimming took off 6 bases at V and 4 bases at J, with 12 bases between the two ends. This CDR3 comprises 13 residues. Germline CDR1 SQVTM, CDR2 ANQGSEA.

The V and J genes are TRBV28 and TRBJ1-1; D ambiguous. Germline loops: CDR1 MDHEN, CDR2 SYDVKM. CDR3 length: 12 amino acids. V was clipped by 4 bases and J by 4 bases, with 7 bases between them. CDR3 in amino acids: CASSSGVTEAFF. CDR3 in DNA: TGTGCCAGCAGTTCCGGGGTCACTGAAGCTTTCTTT.